Listed below are T cell receptor beta chains from one sample, sequenced in a study of Tregs in tolerant kidney transplant recipients. Sequencing was performed with immunoSEQ multiplex PCR; in TCRdb, only in-frame clones are kept and a portion is missing. The table lists some 69,000 clones, 84% of them singletons. The sample was CD4+ T cells from blood. The receptors here all came from a human donor in good health. The CDR3 runs from the conserved cysteine through the conserved F or W. D genes are given only for firm matches. The size of a clone is reported for some rows only, either as once, few or many, or as a class for expanded clones.

abundance	d_gene	j_gene	v_gene	CDR3aa	CDR3nt
-	-	TRBJ1-3	TRBV7-6	CASSLAPFSGNTIYF	TGTGCCAGCAGCTTAGCTCCGTTCTCTGGAAACACCATATATTTT
-	TRBD2	TRBJ2-1	TRBV7-6	CASNEGLAGTFISYNEQFF	TGTGCCAGCAACGAAGGACTAGCGGGGACCTTTATCTCCTACAATGAGCAGTTCTTC
-	TRBD2	TRBJ2-5	TRBV5-4	CASSRAPGLAGGDQETQYF	TGTGCCAGCAGCAGGGCTCCGGGACTAGCGGGGGGTGACCAAGAGACCCAGTACTTC
once	TRBD1	TRBJ1-5	TRBV5-8	CASSLSHRGLRMQPQHF	TGTGCCAGCAGCTTATCGCACAGGGGTTTGCGGATGCAGCCCCAGCATTTT
-	-	TRBJ2-3	TRBV2	CASSVAPLDADTQYF	TGTGCCAGCAGTGTAGCCCCCCTAGACGCAGATACGCAGTATTTT
-	-	TRBJ1-3	TRBV2	CASRHRETGNTIYF	TGTGCCAGCAGGCATCGGGAAACTGGAAACACCATATATTTT
-	TRBD2	TRBJ2-2	TRBV7-6	CASSLREGRSGELFF	TGTGCCAGCAGCCTTCGGGAGGGCCGGAGCGGGGAGCTGTTTTTT
-	-	TRBJ1-2	TRBV7-8	CASGTGPNYGYTF	TGTGCCAGCGGAACAGGGCCCAACTATGGCTACACCTTC
many	-	TRBJ1-1	TRBV20-1	CSASRQRGAFF	TGCAGTGCTAGCAGGCAGAGGGGAGCTTTCTTT
-	-	TRBJ1-2	TRBV30	CAWSSKETYGYTF	TGTGCCTGGAGTTCAAAAGAGACCTATGGCTACACCTTC
-	TRBD1	TRBJ1-1	TRBV4-1	CASSRPGGADTEAFF	TGCGCCAGCAGCCGTCCAGGGGGGGCGGACACTGAAGCTTTCTTT
-	TRBD1	TRBJ1-1	TRBV6-5	CASYRQGRVNTEAFF	TGTGCCAGCTATAGACAGGGTCGGGTGAACACTGAAGCTTTCTTT
-	TRBD1	TRBJ2-5	TRBV7-2	CASSFRQEKGDRKETQYF	TGTGCCAGCAGCTTCCGGCAAGAAAAGGGGGACAGAAAAGAGACCCAGTACTTC
-	-	TRBJ2-1	TRBV5-8	CASSSRLAANEQFF	TGTGCCAGCAGCTCGAGATTAGCGGCGAATGAGCAGTTCTTC
-	-	TRBJ1-5	TRBV7-2	CASSLKTETNQPQHF	TGTGCCAGCAGCTTAAAAACAGAGACCAATCAGCCCCAGCATTTT
-	-	TRBJ1-5	TRBV30	CAWSVNWGNQPQHF	TGTGCCTGGAGTGTAAATTGGGGGAATCAGCCCCAGCATTTT
once	-	TRBJ2-4	TRBV27	CASSSPKLGQKNIQYF	TGTGCCAGCAGTTCTCCAAAACTAGGGCAGAAAAACATTCAGTACTTC
-	TRBD2	TRBJ2-3	TRBV4-3	CASSQDSGGGTDTQYF	TGCGCCAGCAGCCAAGATAGCGGGGGAGGCACAGATACGCAGTATTTT
-	-	TRBJ2-3	TRBV7-2	CASSLGGGPSTDTQYF	TGTGCCAGCAGCTTAGGTGGGGGGCCTAGCACAGATACGCAGTATTTT
-	TRBD2	TRBJ2-2	TRBV7-9	CASSLSGVGGELFF	TGTGCCAGCAGCTTGAGCGGGGTAGGCGGGGAGCTGTTTTTT
-	TRBD1	TRBJ2-2	TRBV12-5	CASGNDRGWTGELFF	TGTGCTAGTGGTAACGACAGGGGATGGACCGGGGAGCTGTTTTTT
-	TRBD2	TRBJ2-7	TRBV7-2	CASSSDGGATYEQYF	TGTGCCAGCAGTTCAGACGGGGGGGCCACCTACGAGCAGTACTTC
-	TRBD2	TRBJ2-2	TRBV11-3	CASKGRVNTGELFF	TGTGCCAGCAAAGGGAGGGTGAACACCGGGGAGCTGTTTTTT
few	TRBD1	TRBJ1-1	TRBV5-4	CASSVQGMNTEAFF	TGTGCCAGCAGCGTACAGGGGATGAACACTGAAGCTTTCTTT
-	-	TRBJ2-2	TRBV10-3	CAILLSAASSNGELFF	TGTGCCATCCTGCTCTCCGCGGCAAGTTCGAACGGGGAGCTGTTTTTT
-	TRBD2	TRBJ2-1	TRBV5-4	CASSPGTRGNEQFF	TGTGCCAGCAGCCCCGGGACTAGGGGGAATGAGCAGTTCTTC
-	-	TRBJ2-5	TRBV29-1	CSGSRGETQYF	TGCAGCGGATCCCGAGGGGAGACCCAGTACTTC
-	TRBD1	TRBJ1-5	TRBV10-3	CAISNDRANQPQHF	TGTGCCATCAGTAATGACAGGGCCAATCAGCCCCAGCATTTT
once	TRBD1	TRBJ1-1	TRBV28	CASSPTGTGGPKAFF	TGTGCCAGCAGCCCCACCGGGACAGGGGGTCCAAAAGCTTTCTTT
-	TRBD2	TRBJ2-7	TRBV5-6	CASSFLRGSYEQYF	TGTGCCAGCAGCTTTCTTCGCGGGAGCTACGAGCAGTACTTC
-	TRBD1	TRBJ2-5	TRBV19	CASRPDRNQETQYF	TGTGCCAGTCGGCCGGACAGGAACCAAGAGACCCAGTACTTC
-	TRBD1	TRBJ2-3	TRBV7-9	CASSSGQGGADTQYF	TGTGCCAGCAGCTCCGGACAGGGGGGCGCAGATACGCAGTATTTT
-	-	TRBJ2-2	TRBV27	CASSFIIRSDHTGELFF	TGTGCCAGCAGTTTTATTATCCGGTCAGATCACACCGGGGAGCTGTTTTTT
-	-	TRBJ2-3	TRBV10-3	CAISERAGRRDTQYF	TGTGCCATCAGCGAGAGGGCAGGGAGGCGAGATACGCAGTATTTT
-	-	TRBJ2-3	TRBV7-9	CASTTSSARGDTQYF	TGTGCCAGCACCACTTCAAGCGCCCGGGGAGATACGCAGTATTTT
-	TRBD2	TRBJ2-3	TRBV25-1	CASTSGGSANTQYF	TGTGCCAGTACTAGCGGGGGAAGTGCCAATACGCAGTATTTT
-	TRBD1	TRBJ2-7	TRBV11-1	CASSYDRVMEQYF	TGTGCCAGCAGCTACGACAGGGTTATGGAGCAGTACTTC
-	-	TRBJ2-3	TRBV30	CAWSQGTQNTQYF	TGTGCCTGGAGTCAAGGGACTCAAAATACGCAGTATTTT
-	TRBD2	TRBJ2-1	TRBV7-6	CASTNSGGAGDEQFF	TGTGCCAGCACCAATAGCGGGGGGGCAGGAGATGAGCAGTTCTTC
-	TRBD2	TRBJ2-3	TRBV9	CASDREGSTDTQYF	TGTGCCAGCGACCGGGAGGGCAGCACAGATACGCAGTATTTT
-	TRBD1	TRBJ1-6	TRBV5-1	CASSNAGGVNNSPLHF	TGCGCCAGCAGCAATGCAGGGGGAGTAAATAATTCACCCCTCCACTTT
once	-	TRBJ2-2	TRBV5-1	CASSWGSWEPNTGELFF	TGCGCCAGCAGCTGGGGGTCGTGGGAACCGAACACCGGGGAGCTGTTTTTT
-	TRBD2	TRBJ2-1	TRBV5-1	CASSLPQTSGGRLDEQFF	TGCGCCAGCAGCTTGCCCCAGACTAGCGGGGGTCGATTAGATGAGCAGTTCTTC
-	-	TRBJ1-2	TRBV5-1	CASGRQVGEGYTF	TGCGCCAGCGGGAGACAGGTCGGAGAAGGCTACACCTTC
-	-	TRBJ2-5	TRBV10-3	CAISSGARETQYF	TGTGCCATCTCATCGGGGGCAAGAGAGACCCAGTACTTC